A selection of T cell receptor beta chains follows, all from one sample in a study of immune evolution from preneoplasia to lung adenocarcinoma. Libraries were prepared by immunoSEQ multiplex PCR; TCRdb keeps only in-frame clonotypes and omits some of them. The profile covers about 8,400 clones, with 81% appearing a single time and roughly 8% taken by the ten largest. The specimen sequenced was FFPE invasive lung adenocarcinoma tissue. The origin of the receptors is a person in their fifties or sixties with lung adenocarcinoma. Both conserved end residues are part of each CDR3. The order of the fields is V gene, clone size, D gene, J gene, CDR3 protein, CDR3 DNA. A D gene is named only where the DNA matches it firmly. Only some rows state a clone size, as once, few, many or a class for expanded clones.

v_call: TRBV6-1; clone_size: -; d_call: TRBD1; j_call: TRBJ2-2; cdr3_aa: CASRPGGPDTGELFF; cdr3_nt: TGTGCCAGCAGGCCAGGGGGACCCGACACCGGGGAGCTGTTTTTT
v_call: TRBV27; clone_size: few; d_call: -; j_call: TRBJ2-3; cdr3_aa: CASSLSAGVNTDTQYF; cdr3_nt: TGTGCCAGCAGTTTATCGGCCGGAGTCAACACAGATACGCAGTATTTT
v_call: TRBV2; clone_size: -; d_call: -; j_call: TRBJ1-1; cdr3_aa: CASNMQGDMNTEAFF; cdr3_nt: TGTGCCAGCAATATGCAGGGTGATATGAACACTGAAGCTTTCTTT
v_call: TRBV11-2; clone_size: -; d_call: -; j_call: TRBJ1-2; cdr3_aa: CASGSNYGYTF; cdr3_nt: TGTGCCAGCGGGTCTAACTATGGCTACACCTTC
v_call: TRBV28; clone_size: once; d_call: TRBD1; j_call: TRBJ1-1; cdr3_aa: CASTRGQGAPEAFF; cdr3_nt: TGTGCCAGCACTCGTGGACAGGGGGCCCCTGAAGCTTTCTTT
v_call: TRBV5-4; clone_size: -; d_call: TRBD2; j_call: TRBJ2-3; cdr3_aa: CASSLSSGVGTDTQYF; cdr3_nt: TGTGCCAGCAGCTTATCTAGCGGGGTTGGCACAGATACGCAGTATTTT
v_call: TRBV7-8; clone_size: -; d_call: -; j_call: TRBJ2-7; cdr3_aa: CASSLIIADYEQYF; cdr3_nt: TGTGCCAGCAGCTTAATTATAGCGGACTACGAGCAGTACTTC
v_call: TRBV7-9; clone_size: -; d_call: -; j_call: TRBJ2-3; cdr3_aa: CASSGRTDTQYF; cdr3_nt: TGTGCCAGCTCAGGGCGCACAGATACGCAGTATTTT
v_call: TRBV2; clone_size: -; d_call: -; j_call: TRBJ2-2; cdr3_aa: CAREKTQNTGELFF; cdr3_nt: TGTGCCAGGGAGAAAACTCAAAACACCGGGGAGCTGTTTTTT
v_call: TRBV7-9; clone_size: once; d_call: -; j_call: TRBJ1-2; cdr3_aa: CASSLLSSNYGYTF; cdr3_nt: TGTGCCAGCAGCTTACTTTCCAGCAACTATGGCTACACCTTC
v_call: TRBV5-1; clone_size: -; d_call: TRBD2; j_call: TRBJ2-5; cdr3_aa: CASSFSRGGASETQYF; cdr3_nt: TGCGCCAGCAGCTTCTCCCGCGGGGGGGCCTCCGAGACCCAGTACTTC
v_call: TRBV7-9; clone_size: -; d_call: -; j_call: TRBJ2-3; cdr3_aa: CASSSTVASTDTQYF; cdr3_nt: TGTGCCAGCAGCTCCACCGTTGCTAGCACAGATACGCAGTATTTT
v_call: TRBV10-1; clone_size: few; d_call: TRBD1; j_call: TRBJ2-7; cdr3_aa: CASRSGQGGEQYF; cdr3_nt: TGCGCCAGCAGGTCGGGACAGGGTGGCGAGCAGTACTTC
v_call: TRBV19; clone_size: few; d_call: -; j_call: TRBJ2-3; cdr3_aa: CASSIMGQSTDTQYF; cdr3_nt: TGTGCCAGTAGTATCATGGGGCAGAGCACAGATACGCAGTATTTT
v_call: TRBV4-1; clone_size: -; d_call: -; j_call: TRBJ2-7; cdr3_aa: CASSQEEGWIYEQYF; cdr3_nt: TGCGCCAGCAGCCAAGAAGAAGGATGGATCTACGAGCAGTACTTC
v_call: TRBV9; clone_size: -; d_call: -; j_call: TRBJ1-2; cdr3_aa: CASSVGSGDNGYTF; cdr3_nt: TGTGCCAGCAGCGTAGGTAGCGGGGACAACGGCTACACCTTC
v_call: TRBV19; clone_size: -; d_call: -; j_call: TRBJ1-1; cdr3_aa: CASSMWTAAGEAFF; cdr3_nt: TGTGCCAGTAGTATGTGGACCGCGGCTGGCGAAGCTTTCTTT
v_call: TRBV19; clone_size: -; d_call: -; j_call: TRBJ1-1; cdr3_aa: CASSTPGNYLNTEAFF; cdr3_nt: TGTGCCAGTAGTACCCCCGGGAACTACTTGAACACTGAAGCTTTCTTT
v_call: TRBV7-3; clone_size: -; d_call: -; j_call: TRBJ1-1; cdr3_aa: CASSVQGYGTEAFF; cdr3_nt: TGTGCCAGCAGCGTTCAGGGGTATGGCACTGAAGCTTTCTTT
v_call: TRBV30; clone_size: -; d_call: TRBD1; j_call: TRBJ1-1; cdr3_aa: CAWARQGATEAFF; cdr3_nt: TGTGCCTGGGCAAGACAGGGGGCGACTGAAGCTTTCTTT
v_call: TRBV2; clone_size: -; d_call: -; j_call: TRBJ2-1; cdr3_aa: CASSEGESSYNEQFF; cdr3_nt: TGTGCCAGCAGTGAAGGCGAGAGCTCCTACAATGAGCAGTTCTTC
v_call: TRBV6-1; clone_size: -; d_call: TRBD2; j_call: TRBJ2-1; cdr3_aa: CASSARTSGRGNEQFF; cdr3_nt: TGTGCCAGCAGTGCCCGGACTAGCGGGAGGGGCAATGAGCAGTTCTTC